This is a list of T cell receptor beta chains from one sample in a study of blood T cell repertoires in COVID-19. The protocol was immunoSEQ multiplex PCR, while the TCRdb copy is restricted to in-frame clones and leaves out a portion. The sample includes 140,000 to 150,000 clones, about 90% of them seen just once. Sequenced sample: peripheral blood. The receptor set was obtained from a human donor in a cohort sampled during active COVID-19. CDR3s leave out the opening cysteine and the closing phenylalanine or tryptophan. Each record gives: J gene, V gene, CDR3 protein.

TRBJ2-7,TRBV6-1,ASSEGGLGQY
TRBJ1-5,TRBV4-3,ASSQEAGGNQPQH
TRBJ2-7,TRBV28,ASSPHTSVQMAYEQY
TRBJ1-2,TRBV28,ASSPGGRTYGYT
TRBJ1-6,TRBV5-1,ASSLTGVVDSPLH
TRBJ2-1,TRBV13,ASSSDFNEQF
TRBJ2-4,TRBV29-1,SVLDRKNIQY
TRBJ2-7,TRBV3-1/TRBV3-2,ASSQDSGSYEQY
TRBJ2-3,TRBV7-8,ASSLSPLSGESTDTQY
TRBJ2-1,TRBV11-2,ASSLYSGRARNEQF
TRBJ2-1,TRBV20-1,SSSGVDEQF
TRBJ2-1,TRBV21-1,ASSKADRGRRNEQF
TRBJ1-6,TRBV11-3,ASSQGGDSPLH
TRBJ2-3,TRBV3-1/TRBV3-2,ASSQDLTSDGPVWDTQY
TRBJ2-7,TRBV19,ASSIDPGGTVPSYEQY
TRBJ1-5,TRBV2,ASRGTPGQGIHQPQH
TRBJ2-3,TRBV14,ASSQARLGSTDTQY
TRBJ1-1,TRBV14,ASSPRGRREPF